Following are 32 T cell receptor beta chains from one sample sequenced in a study of blood T cells in healthy people across ages. Sample-barcoded 5' priming and a J-beta primer mix drove a second PCR of roughly 7 to 11 cycles. TCRdb reanalysed the 5' RACE reads using MiXCR and keeps one entry per CDR3 protein. The sample gives 450,000 to 700,000 distinct CDR3 sequences, roughly a quarter of which show up once; approximately 18% is in the top ten. Sequencing was carried out using blood. The receptors were sampled from a woman aged 65 to 85 in good health.

V usage is TRBV7-2 and J usage is TRBJ2-5, with no clear D. Germline V gene sequence: CDR1 SGHTA, CDR2 FQGNSA. Trimming pared 5 bases from V and 5 bases from J, leaving 12 bases between. This CDR3 has 13 amino acids. Written as DNA, the CDR3 is TGTGCCAGCAGCCTCCGCGTGGGGGAGACCCAGTACTTC. Translation gives CASSLRVGETQYF.

The sample holds a few counts of this clonotype. The V call is TRBV10-3, the J call TRBJ2-2; 7 nucleotides align to TRBD2. Per the germline V gene, CDR1 is ENHRY and CDR2 is SYGVKD. This CDR3 contains 13 residues. Losses at the gene ends were 5 bases for V and 6 bases for J; bases not matched to a gene: 3. This CDR3 reads CAISRTSPGELFF. CDR3 in DNA: TGTGCCATCAGTAGGACTAGTCCCGGGGAGCTGTTTTTT.

The V call is TRBV13, the J call TRBJ2-5; 7 nucleotides align to TRBD1. This CDR3 has 14 residues. CDR1 PRHDT and CDR2 FYEKMQ come from the germline V gene (reference sequence). V was pared by 1 base and J by 3 bases, with 2 bases of the junction left unmatched. CDR3 DNA sequence: TGTGCCAGCAGCTTAGAGCAGGGGGAAGAGACCCAGTACTTC. Translated, it gives CASSLEQGEETQYF.

The chain carries TRBV20-1 and TRBJ1-1; D unclear. V lost 1 base, J lost 0 bases, and 6 bases lay in between. The CDR3 runs to 13 residues. Germline V CDR1 and CDR2: DFQATT, SNEGSKA (reference sequence). CDR3 loop: CSARASLNTEAFF. The CDR3 DNA sequence: TGCAGTGCTAGAGCCAGCTTGAACACTGAAGCTTTCTTT.

This clonotype was detected only a few times. V usage is TRBV20-1 and J usage is TRBJ2-5; 15 nucleotides match TRBD2. With the DNA end fitting TRBJ2-1 better, the J assignment may be wrong. The CDR3 length is 14 residues. The germline CDR1 and CDR2 sequences are DFQATT and SNEGSKA (reference sequence). The CDR3 DNA sequence: TGCAGTGCCTCGGGACTAGCGGGGGGCAATGAGCAGTTCTTC. Amino acids: CSASGLAGGNEQFF.

V gene TRBV20-1 combines with J gene TRBJ2-7, with 9 bases matching TRBD1. The CDR3 contains 14 residues. The germline CDR1 and CDR2 sequences are DFQATT and SNEGSKA (reference sequence). Trimming took 5 bases from V and 3 from J; bases not matched to a gene: 8. CDR3 bases: TGCAGTGCTGGCCCAACAGGGGGCAACTACGAGCAGTACTTC. Its translation: CSAGPTGGNYEQYF.

This clonotype was observed at least ten times. This chain uses TRBV12-5 with TRBJ2-5; 13 nucleotides match TRBD2. Germline CDR1 reads LGHNT; CDR2 reads FRNRAP. V was clipped by 5 bases and J by 1 base; unmatched bases: 7. The CDR3 contains 17 residues. The CDR3 protein is CASGPGLAGDSQETQYF. The DNA of the CDR3 is TGTGCTAGTGGTCCTGGACTAGCGGGGGATTCCCAAGAGACCCAGTACTTC.

This clonotype has more than one count but fewer than ten. It is likely a read error, because the conserved phenylalanine at the end of the CDR3 is missing. This rearrangement joins TRBV6-2 or TRBV6-3 to TRBJ2-5; the match to TRBD2 covers 13 bases. The CDR3 is made up of 14 amino acids. Germline assignment: CDR1 MNHEY and CDR2 SVGEGT. The V gene end was trimmed by 6 bases and the J gene end by 6 bases; junction bases not matched to a gene: 4. CDR3 in amino acids: CASRRTSGGKTQYL. In DNA form, the CDR3 reads TGTGCCAGCAGGCGGACTAGCGGGGGAAAGACCCAGTACCTC.

V and J are TRBV12-3 or TRBV12-4 and TRBJ2-2; D uncertain. Trimming left V 0 bases short and J 6 bases short, with 8 bases between. The CDR3 contains 14 residues. CDR3 residues: CASSLASFPGELFF. The CDR3 DNA reads as TGTGCCAGCAGTTTAGCCTCATTTCCCGGGGAGCTGTTTTTT.

This clonotype was seen more than once but under ten times. CDR3 DNA: TGCAGTGCTTTCTCGGACAGGGGCAGGGAGACCCAGTACTTC. Protein: CSAFSDRGRETQYF. The chain recombines TRBV20-1 with TRBJ2-5; the match to TRBD1 covers 9 bases. Germline V gene data show CDR1 as DFQATT and CDR2 as SNEGSKA (reference sequence). The CDR3 contains 14 residues. The V and J ends lost 5 bases and 5 bases, in that order; junction bases with no gene match: 9.

This clonotype was seen many times. DNA for the CDR3: TGCAGTGCCACCCTAGCAGGGGCACGAGAGACCCAGTACTTC. Translation: CSATLAGARETQYF. The chain carries TRBV20-1 and TRBJ2-5; maybe TRBD1 (6 bases). This CDR3 has 14 residues. Looked up from germline, CDR1 is DFQATT and CDR2 is SNEGSKA (reference sequence). Trimming removed 6 bases from V and 4 bases from J, with 18 bases in between.

The V gene is TRBV20-1, the J gene TRBJ1-3, with a possible D match to TRBD1 (6 bases). The CDR3 runs 12 residues. V lost 5 bases and J 4 bases, leaving 9 bases between the germline ends. The germline CDR1 and CDR2 sequences are DFQATT and SNEGSKA (reference sequence). CDR3 amino acids: CSASQGGNTIYF. In DNA, the CDR3 is TGCAGTGCTTCACAGGGAGGAAACACCATATATTTT.

This clonotype was seen more than once but under ten times. The genes are TRBV10-3 and TRBJ2-5, with 7 bases that match TRBD2. CDR3 length: 16 residues. V lost 6 bases, J lost 3 bases, and 13 bases stayed unmatched. Germline V CDR1 and CDR2: ENHRY, SYGVKD. As DNA, the CDR3 is TGTGCCATCAGCGCGGGTGGGCGGGGGAAAGAAGAGACCCAGTACTTC. Translating it yields CAISAGGRGKEETQYF.

This clonotype was seen more than once but under ten times. The rearrangement joins TRBV5-1 to TRBJ2-5; 10 nucleotides line up with TRBD2. V shed 5 bases and J 3 bases; nucleotides not matched to a gene: 4. The CDR3 length is 14 residues. Germline V lookup: CDR1 SGHRS, CDR2 YFSETQ. The CDR3 loop reads CASREGTSEETQYF. The CDR3 DNA follows: TGCGCCAGCAGAGAAGGGACTAGCGAAGAGACCCAGTACTTC.

This chain uses TRBV20-1 with TRBJ2-6; 9 nucleotides align to TRBD1. The CDR3 runs 19 residues. Looked up from germline, CDR1 is DFQATT and CDR2 is SNEGSKA (reference sequence). The V gene end was trimmed by 0 bases and the J gene end by 2 bases; junction bases not matched to a gene: 11. CDR3 DNA: TGCAGTGCTAGAGAGGGGGCGGACAGGGGAGAAACTGGGGCCAACGTCCTGACTTTC. It encodes CSAREGADRGETGANVLTF.

This rearrangement joins TRBV12-3 or TRBV12-4 to TRBJ2-7, with D unclear. Trimming shortened V by 2 bases and J by 8 bases, and 7 bases separated the two germline ends. The CDR3 extends over 11 amino acids. The CDR3 nucleotides are TGTGCCAGCAGTTTACAGTACCAGCAGTACTTC. Translation gives CASSLQYQQYF.

This clonotype was detected ten times or more. This chain joins TRBV20-1 and TRBJ2-1, with 9 bases matching TRBD2. The ends lost 6 bases at V and 0 bases at J; junction bases unmatched: 9. Germline V CDR1 and CDR2: DFQATT, SNEGSKA (reference sequence). The CDR3 is 16 residues long. The CDR3 coding sequence is TGCAGTGCCCCGGGACTAGCTTTGAGCTCCTACAATGAGCAGTTCTTC. Protein product: CSAPGLALSSYNEQFF.

This clonotype was counted only a few times. This sequence joins TRBV9 and TRBJ2-5; D possibly corresponds to TRBD1 (5 bases). CDR3 length equals 15 residues. Trimming pared 0 bases from V and 2 bases from J, leaving 11 bases between. CDR1 and CDR2 (germline): SGDLS, YYNGEE. This CDR3 reads CASSVAPRVQETQYF. In nucleotides, the CDR3 is TGTGCCAGCAGCGTAGCTCCCAGGGTTCAAGAGACCCAGTACTTC.

This clonotype was counted many times. The chain links TRBV4-3 to TRBJ2-7; a possible D gene is TRBD2 (7 bases). The ends were cut back, 2 bases at V and 0 bases at J, with 23 bases in the middle. The CDR3 loop spans 19 amino acids. Germline CDR1 is LGHNA and CDR2 is YSLEER. CDR3 protein: CASSQQLGGTTGASYEQYF. CDR3 DNA sequence: TGCGCCAGCAGCCAACAACTAGGGGGGACTACGGGCGCCTCCTACGAGCAGTACTTC.

This clonotype was detected a few times. The V call is TRBV27, the J call TRBJ2-4, with TRBD1 identical over 11 bases. Unmatched junction bases numbered 9, after V lost 8 bases and J lost 6 bases. CDR1 is MNHEY, CDR2 SMNVEV, per germline (reference sequence). The CDR3 is 15 residues long. The CDR3 nucleotides read TGTGCCAGCGAAACGTGGGACAGGGGGATAAACATTCAGTACTTC. Its protein product is CASETWDRGINIQYF.

This sequence joins TRBV19 and TRBJ1-1, with D hard to call. Trimming took 3 bases from V and 1 from J, leaving 12 bases between them. Germline V gives CDR1 LNHDA, CDR2 SQIVND (reference sequence). This CDR3 region has 15 residues. The CDR3 DNA sequence: TGTGCCAGTAGTATGGCAGCCGCGGGGAACACTGAAGCTTTCTTT. Residues: CASSMAAAGNTEAFF.

V is TRBV24-1 and J is TRBJ2-1, with 8 bases that match TRBD1. Per the germline V gene, CDR1 is KGHDR and CDR2 is SFDVKD. V lost 2 bases, J lost 8 bases, and 7 bases stayed unmatched. CDR3 length: 15 residues. This chain's CDR3 is CATSDSRQGSYEQFF. The CDR3 coding sequence is TGTGCCACCAGTGATTCTCGACAGGGGTCTTATGAGCAGTTCTTC.

The table lists this clonotype with a few counts. The chain couples TRBV5-1 to TRBJ1-2; 8 bases are shared with TRBD1. The CDR3 is 13 amino acids. Germline CDR1 SGHRS, CDR2 YFSETQ. V gave up 5 bases and J gave up 6 bases; unmatched junction bases: 6. CDR3 DNA: TGCGCCAGCAGGCCCGGACAGGGCGATGGCTACACCTTC. It encodes CASRPGQGDGYTF.

Note on this clonotype: At one boundary the junction diverges from the germline segment, which might be a read error. The chain has TRBV5-1 and TRBJ1-1, with D possibly being TRBD1 (6 bases). There are 11 residues in the CDR3. Germline CDR1 SGHRS, CDR2 YFSETQ. The CDR3 reads CASSLGAPAFF. Here the CDR3 DNA reads TGCGCCAGCAGTTTGGGGGCTCCAGCTTTCTTT.

This clonotype was seen a few times. The rearrangement joins TRBV12-3 or TRBV12-4 to TRBJ2-5; D unclear. The end of the DNA is better explained by TRBJ2-7, so the J call may be wrong. The CDR3 is made up of 14 amino acids. The CDR3 sequence is CASRAQAATYEQYF. In DNA form, the CDR3 reads TGTGCCAGCAGGGCCCAGGCAGCCACGTACGAGCAGTACTTC.

This clonotype was detected only a few times. The chain combines TRBV5-1 with TRBJ2-5; D ambiguous. Trimming took 0 bases from V and 0 from J, leaving 9 bases between them. CDR1 is SGHRS, CDR2 YFSETQ, per germline. The CDR3 is 15 residues long. For the CDR3, the DNA is TGCGCCAGCAGCTTGGGGGGAACTAACCAAGAGACCCAGTACTTC. Its protein is CASSLGGTNQETQYF.

The sample holds a few counts of this clonotype. The rearrangement links TRBV6-2 or TRBV6-3 to TRBJ2-1; the D call may be TRBD1 or TRBD2 (5 bases each). The V gene lost 8 bases and the J gene lost 4 bases, with 15 bases spanning the gap. The CDR3 has 14 amino acids. Germline V lookup: CDR1 MNHEY, CDR2 SVGEGT. In nucleotides, the CDR3 is TGTGCCAGCGACGGCCGGGGACCTTACAATGAGCAGTTCTTC. This translates into CASDGRGPYNEQFF.

Only a few counts were recorded for this clonotype. The chain has TRBV20-1 and TRBJ2-3; D is unresolved. Trimming stripped 6 bases from V and 6 bases from J, with 10 bases between. CDR1 DFQATT and CDR2 SNEGSKA come from the germline V gene (reference sequence). The CDR3 is 11 amino acids. CDR3 DNA: TGCAGTGCCACCTACTCTGATACGCAGTATTTT. Its translation is CSATYSDTQYF.

The rearrangement links TRBV4-3 to TRBJ2-3; D may be TRBD2 (6 bases). V was pared by 4 bases and J by 6 bases, with 11 bases between. Germline lookup yields CDR1 LGHNA and CDR2 YSLEER. This CDR3 has 13 residues. This CDR3 is CASSRDSADTQYF. In DNA form, the CDR3 reads TGCGCCAGCAGCCGGGACTCAGCGGATACGCAGTATTTT.

The gene calls are TRBV20-1 and TRBJ1-1; D unresolved. Germline V CDR1 and CDR2: DFQATT, SNEGSKA (reference sequence). Trimming took off 3 bases at V and 4 bases at J, with 9 bases between the two ends. The CDR3 covers 12 residues. In DNA, the CDR3 is TGCAGTGCTAGGCGGGGTGTCACTGAAGCTTTCTTT. Translated, it gives CSARRGVTEAFF.

This clonotype was seen a handful of times. The V and J genes are TRBV29-1 and TRBJ1-2, with D perhaps matching TRBD1 (6 bases). The length of the CDR3 is 14 residues. Germline CDR1 and CDR2: SQVTM and ANQGSEA. V lost 5 bases, J lost 11 bases, and 24 bases lay in between. CDR3 protein: CSVHNTTRTAAYTF. CDR3 in DNA: TGCAGCGTTCATAATACTACAAGGACAGCGGCTTACACCTTC.

This clonotype was counted only a few times. The chain couples TRBV6-5 to TRBJ1-5; D may be TRBD1 (5 bases). Germline V gives CDR1 MNHEY, CDR2 SVGAGI. V lost 5 bases and J lost 1, with 9 bases in between. This CDR3 comprises 14 residues. The CDR3, as DNA: TGTGCCAGCAGTCCCCGGGACAGCAATCAGCCCCAGCATTTT. Its translation: CASSPRDSNQPQHF.